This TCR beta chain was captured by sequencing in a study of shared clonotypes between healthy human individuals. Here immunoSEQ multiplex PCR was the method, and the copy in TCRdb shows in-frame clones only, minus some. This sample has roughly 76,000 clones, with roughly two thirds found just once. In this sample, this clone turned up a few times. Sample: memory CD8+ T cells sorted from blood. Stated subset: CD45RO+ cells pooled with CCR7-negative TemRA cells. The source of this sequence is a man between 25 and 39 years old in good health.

CDR3 in amino acids: CASIGTLLNEQFF. CDR3 coding DNA: TGTGCCAGCATTGGGACCCTCCTCAATGAGCAGTTCTTC. This chain joins TRBV2 and TRBJ2-1; D could derive from TRBD1 or TRBD2 (5 bases each). Germline V gene lookup returns CDR1 SNHLY and CDR2 FYNNEI. V lost 7 bases to trimming and J lost 6 bases, with 13 bases between them. CDR3 length: 13 residues. Full variable domain (missing parts from reference TRBV2 and TRBJ2-1): EPEVTQTPSHQVTQMGQEVILRCVPISNHLYFYWYRQILGQKVEFLVSFYNNEISEKSEIFDDQFSVERPDGSNFTLKIRSTKLEDSAMYFCASIGTLLNEQFFGPGTRLTVL.